One sample yielded the 5 T cell receptor beta chains listed below, sequenced in a study of blood T cell repertoires in COVID-19. This table comes from immunoSEQ multiplex PCR, and its TCRdb copy is limited to in-frame clones, with some not included. The sample lists fewer than 25,000 clones, around nine tenths occurring once. The sample consisted of peripheral blood. All receptors come from a man aged 70-80 years with COVID-19, enrolled during active disease.

The chain's CDR3 is CAAEPADGSYNEQFF. CDR3 in DNA: TGCGCCGCGGAGCCGGCGGATGGGAGCTACAATGAGCAGTTCTTC. V is TRBV10-2 and J is TRBJ2-1; maybe TRBD2 (5 bases). CDR1 and CDR2 (germline): WSHSY, SAAADI. The CDR3 loop spans 15 amino acids. The V end was cut by 11 bases, the J end by 3 bases, with 20 bases between.

The rearrangement joins TRBV27 to TRBJ1-1; D not certain. Trimming shortened V by 4 bases and J by 1 base, and 10 bases separated the two germline ends. The CDR3 totals 14 residues. The germline gives CDR1 MNHEY, CDR2 SMNVEV (reference sequence). The CDR3 protein is CASSWSARNTEAFF. In nucleotides, the CDR3 is TGTGCCAGCAGTTGGTCGGCTAGGAACACTGAAGCTTTCTTT.

The gene calls are TRBV27 and TRBJ2-1; D possibly corresponds to TRBD2 (6 bases). The CDR3 spans 16 residues. Germline CDR1 MNHEY, CDR2 SMNVEV (reference sequence). V was shortened by 4 bases and J by 6 bases, with 19 bases between the two germline ends. This CDR3 is CASSSISGVKGNEQFF. CDR3 coding DNA: TGTGCCAGCAGTTCTATTTCGGGAGTAAAGGGCAATGAGCAGTTCTTC.

The chain recombines TRBV11-3 with TRBJ2-3, with D unresolved. The CDR3 runs to 13 residues. The germline V gene encodes CDR1 SGHNT and CDR2 YENEEA. Trimming took 4 bases from V and 1 from J, leaving 6 bases between them. DNA of the CDR3: TGTGCCAGCAGCTCCCGCGGCACAGATACGCAGTATTTT. Protein: CASSSRGTDTQYF.

The chain uses TRBV29-1 and TRBJ1-2, with D perhaps matching TRBD1 (6 bases). CDR1 and CDR2 (germline): SQVTM, ANQGSEA. The V and J ends lost 4 bases and 2 bases respectively, with 11 bases between them. The CDR3 covers 13 residues. The CDR3 nucleotides read TGCAGCGTTGTACTCGGACAGAACTATGGCTACACCTTC. It translates to CSVVLGQNYGYTF.